In its sample, the clone carrying this T cell receptor (beta chain) was seen once. These data belong to a study of blood T cell repertoires in COVID-19. Whole-study context: PBMCs, B-cell-depleted T cells, or T cells were the source of the cDNA or gDNA that made up the material.

The data were produced by immunoSEQ multiplex PCR, yet TCRdb's version contains in-frame clones alone and is incomplete. The sample has roughly 200,000 clones, around 82% seen once. Ages ranged from about 18 to 90 years, with residence in about two dozen US areas. Each participant's cohort was designated according to participant-reported clinical history. V dropped 3 bases and J dropped 7; count of bases not matched to a gene: 9. This CDR3 is 16 amino acids long. The germline V gene has CDR1 SGDLS and CDR2 YYNGEE. J is TRBJ2-2 and V is TRBV9, with 10 nucleotides matching TRBD1. Sample: PBMCs or T cells enriched from blood (not recorded which). The TCR was taken from a woman aged 55 to 70 with acute COVID-19. The CDR3 DNA is TGTGCCAGCAGCGGACGACAGGGGGCGCCGGTCGGGGAGCTGTTTTTT. This encodes CASSGRQGAPVGELFF.